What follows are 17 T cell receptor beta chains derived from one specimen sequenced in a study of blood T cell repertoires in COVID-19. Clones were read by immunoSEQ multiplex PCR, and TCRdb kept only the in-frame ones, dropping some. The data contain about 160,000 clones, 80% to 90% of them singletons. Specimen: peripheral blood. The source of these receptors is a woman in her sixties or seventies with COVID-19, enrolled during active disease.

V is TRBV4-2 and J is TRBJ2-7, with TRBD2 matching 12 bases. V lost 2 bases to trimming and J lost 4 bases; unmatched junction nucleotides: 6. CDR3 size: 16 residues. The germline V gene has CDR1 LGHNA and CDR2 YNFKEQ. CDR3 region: CASSQLLLAGGYEQYF. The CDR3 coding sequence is TGTGCCAGCAGCCAACTCCTACTAGCGGGGGGATACGAGCAGTACTTC.

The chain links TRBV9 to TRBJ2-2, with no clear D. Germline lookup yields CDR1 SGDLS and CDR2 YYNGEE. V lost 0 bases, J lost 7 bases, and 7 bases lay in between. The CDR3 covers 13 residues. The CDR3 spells CASSVVLGGELFF. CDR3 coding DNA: TGTGCCAGCAGCGTAGTCCTCGGCGGGGAGCTGTTTTTT.

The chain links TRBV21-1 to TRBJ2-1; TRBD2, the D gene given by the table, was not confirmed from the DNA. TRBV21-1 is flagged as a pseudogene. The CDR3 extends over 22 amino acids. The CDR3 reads CASSKALGLAGGLCEPFRLKFF. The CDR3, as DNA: TGTGCCAGCAGCAAAGCGCTAGGACTAGCGGGGGGGTTATGCGAACCCTTTCGGTTGAAGTTCTTC.

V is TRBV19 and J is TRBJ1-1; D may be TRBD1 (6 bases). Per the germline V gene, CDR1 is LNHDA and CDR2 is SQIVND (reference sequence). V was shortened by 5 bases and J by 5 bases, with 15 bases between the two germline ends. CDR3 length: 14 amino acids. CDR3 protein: CASSLQGSGTEAFF. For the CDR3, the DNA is TGTGCCAGTAGTCTACAGGGAAGTGGAACTGAAGCTTTCTTT.

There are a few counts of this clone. The CDR3 coding sequence is TGTGCCTGGAGCGACGGGTCTGGGGCCAAGCCCCAGCATTTT. Translated: CAWSDGSGAKPQHF. V gene TRBV30 combines with J gene TRBJ1-5; TRBD1 might be the D (5 bases). Germline CDR1 and CDR2: GTSNPN and SVGIG (reference sequence). The CDR3 sequence is 14 residues long. Trimming pared 3 bases from V and 8 bases from J, leaving 17 bases between.

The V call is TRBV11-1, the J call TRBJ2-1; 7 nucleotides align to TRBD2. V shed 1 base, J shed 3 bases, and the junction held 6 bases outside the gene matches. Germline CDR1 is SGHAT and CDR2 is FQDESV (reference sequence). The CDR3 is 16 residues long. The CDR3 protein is CASSLVLGGVYNEQFF. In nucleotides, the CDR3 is TGTGCCAGCAGCTTAGTGCTGGGGGGGGTCTACAATGAGCAGTTCTTC.

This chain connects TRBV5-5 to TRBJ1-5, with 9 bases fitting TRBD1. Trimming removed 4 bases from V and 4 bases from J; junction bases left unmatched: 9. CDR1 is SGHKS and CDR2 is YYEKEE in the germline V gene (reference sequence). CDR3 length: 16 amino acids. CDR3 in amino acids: CASSVGQGEWNQPQHF. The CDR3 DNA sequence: TGTGCCAGCAGCGTGGGACAGGGTGAATGGAATCAGCCCCAGCATTTT.

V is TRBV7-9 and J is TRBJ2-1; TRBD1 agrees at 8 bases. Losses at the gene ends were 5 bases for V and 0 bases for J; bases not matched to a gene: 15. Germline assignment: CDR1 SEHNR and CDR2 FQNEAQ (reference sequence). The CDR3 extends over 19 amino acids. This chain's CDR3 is CASSPGQGPKLSSYNEQFF. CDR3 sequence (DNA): TGTGCCAGCAGCCCAGGACAGGGACCAAAATTAAGCTCCTACAATGAGCAGTTCTTC.

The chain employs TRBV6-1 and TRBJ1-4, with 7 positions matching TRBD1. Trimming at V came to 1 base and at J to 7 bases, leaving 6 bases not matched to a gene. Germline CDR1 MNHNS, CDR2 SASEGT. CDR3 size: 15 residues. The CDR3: CASSEVPRGSEKLFF. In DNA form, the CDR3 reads TGTGCCAGCAGTGAAGTGCCCAGGGGGAGTGAAAAACTGTTTTTT.

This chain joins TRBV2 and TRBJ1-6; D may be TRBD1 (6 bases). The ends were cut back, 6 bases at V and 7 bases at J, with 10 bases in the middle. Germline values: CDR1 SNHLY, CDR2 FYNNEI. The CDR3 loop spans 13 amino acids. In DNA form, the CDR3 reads TGTGCCAGCAGGTGGACAGAAAATTCACCCCTCCACTTT. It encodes CASRWTENSPLHF. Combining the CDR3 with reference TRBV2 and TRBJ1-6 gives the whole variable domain EPEVTQTPSHQVTQMGQEVILRCVPISNHLYFYWYRQILGQKVEFLVSFYNNEISEKSEIFDDQFSVERPDGSNFTLKIRSTKLEDSAMYFCASRWTENSPLHFGNGTRLTVT.

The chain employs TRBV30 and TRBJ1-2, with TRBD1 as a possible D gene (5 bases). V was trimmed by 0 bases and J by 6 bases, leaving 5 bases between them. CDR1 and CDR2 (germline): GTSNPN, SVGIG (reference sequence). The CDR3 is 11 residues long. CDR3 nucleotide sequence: TGTGCCTGGAGTGTACAGGATGGCTACACCTTC. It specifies CAWSVQDGYTF.

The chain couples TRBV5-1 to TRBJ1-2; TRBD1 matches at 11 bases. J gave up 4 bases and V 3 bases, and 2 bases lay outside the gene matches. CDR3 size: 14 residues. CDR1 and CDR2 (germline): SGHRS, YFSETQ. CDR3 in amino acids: CASSSGTGGYGYTF. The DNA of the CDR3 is TGCGCCAGCAGCTCCGGGACAGGGGGCTATGGCTACACCTTC.

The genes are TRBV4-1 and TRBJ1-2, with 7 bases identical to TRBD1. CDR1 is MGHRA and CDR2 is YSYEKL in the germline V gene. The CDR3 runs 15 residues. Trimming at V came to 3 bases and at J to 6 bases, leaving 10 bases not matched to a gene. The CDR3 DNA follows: TGCGCCAGCAGCCAGGGACACGGGACAGATGATGGCTACACCTTC. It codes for CASSQGHGTDDGYTF.

DNA of the CDR3: TGTGCCAGCTCACCGGGACAGATCAACGAGCAGTACTTC. It translates to CASSPGQINEQYF. This chain uses TRBV18 with TRBJ2-7, with TRBD1 identical over 7 bases. Trimming at V came to 3 bases and at J to 5 bases, leaving 4 bases not matched to a gene. The CDR3 spans 13 residues. Germline V gives CDR1 KGHSH, CDR2 LQKENI. The full variable domain, in which reference TRBV18 and TRBJ2-7 provide the parts outside the CDR3, is NAGVMQNPRHLVRRRGQEARLRCSPMKGHSHVYWYRQLPEEGLKFMVYLQKENIIDESGMPKERFSAEFPKEGPSILRIQQVVRGDSAAYFCASSPGQINEQYFGPGTRLTVT.

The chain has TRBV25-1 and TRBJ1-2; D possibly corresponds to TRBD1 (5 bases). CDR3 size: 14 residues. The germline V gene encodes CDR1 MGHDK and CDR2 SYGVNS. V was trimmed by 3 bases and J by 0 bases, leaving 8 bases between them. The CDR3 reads CASSEGGANYGYTF. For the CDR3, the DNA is TGTGCCAGCAGTGAGGGGGGGGCTAACTATGGCTACACCTTC.

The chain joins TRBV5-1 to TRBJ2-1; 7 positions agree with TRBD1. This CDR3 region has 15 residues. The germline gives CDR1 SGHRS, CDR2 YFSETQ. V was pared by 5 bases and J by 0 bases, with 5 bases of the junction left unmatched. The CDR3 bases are TGCGCCAGCAGACCCGGGACAGCCTCCTACAATGAGCAGTTCTTC. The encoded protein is CASRPGTASYNEQFF.

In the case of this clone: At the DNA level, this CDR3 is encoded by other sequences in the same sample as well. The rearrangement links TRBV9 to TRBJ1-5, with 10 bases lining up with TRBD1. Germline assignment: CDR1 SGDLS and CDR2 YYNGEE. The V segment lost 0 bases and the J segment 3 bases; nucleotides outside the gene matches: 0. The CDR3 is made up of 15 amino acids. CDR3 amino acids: CASSVGQGANQPQHF. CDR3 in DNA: TGTGCCAGCAGCGTAGGACAGGGGGCCAATCAGCCCCAGCATTTT.